This TCR beta chain was observed in a study of OX40 agonist ivuxolimab in advanced cancers. Whole-study context: Dosing consisted of intravenous ivuxolimab at 0.01 to 10 mg/kg every 2 weeks. The study, taken as a whole, reports: Undetermined was the antigen specificity of the expanded peripheral T cells.

Assay: immunoSEQ multiplex PCR; the TCRdb copy retains only in-frame clones and omits some. This table has about 72,000 clones, roughly nine tenths appearing once. With V trimmed by 3 bases and J by 9 bases, 12 bases remained unmatched. This CDR3 region has 15 residues. Germline loops: CDR1 SGHRS, CDR2 YFSETQ. Worth noting for this clone: What it binds is not known.

The chain couples TRBV5-1 to TRBJ2-1; 7 nucleotides line up with TRBD1. The specimen comprised CD4+ or CD8+ T cells sorted from blood, sampled in a trial of the OX40 agonist ivuxolimab. This clonotype originated in an adult with an advanced solid tumor such as melanoma, head and neck, liver or kidney cancer. The CDR3 DNA reads as TGCGCCAGCAGCTCCAACGGACAGGCTCCGTTTGAGCAGTTCTTC. This codes for CASSSNGQAPFEQFF.